A selection of T cell receptor beta chains follows, all from one sample in a study of control samples from healthy donors and cancer patients. Some clones are missing from TCRdb's copy, which holds only in-frame ones; the method was immunoSEQ multiplex PCR. The sample has around 150,000 clones; approximately 91% are singletons. The source material was blood. All receptors come from a man aged 25-40 years in good health. The CDR3 runs from the conserved cysteine through the conserved F or W. The order of the fields is D gene, V gene, CDR3 length, J gene, clone size, CDR3 DNA, CDR3 protein. D genes are given only for firm matches. A clone size is listed for some rows: how often the clone was seen (once, few, many), or a class if it is expanded.

D gene: TRBD1; V gene: TRBV18; CDR3 length: 13; J gene: TRBJ2-7; clone size: -; CDR3 DNA: TGTGCCAGCTCACGACAGGGGGGCTACGAGCAGTACTTC; CDR3 protein: CASSRQGGYEQYF
D gene: TRBD2; V gene: TRBV7-3; CDR3 length: 19; J gene: TRBJ2-2; clone size: -; CDR3 DNA: TGTGCCAGCAGCCTGCGTCGGGGAGCGGGGAATGCGAACACCGGGGAGCTGTTTTTT; CDR3 protein: CASSLRRGAGNANTGELFF
D gene: -; V gene: TRBV4-2; CDR3 length: 15; J gene: TRBJ2-5; clone size: -; CDR3 DNA: TGTGCCAGCAGCCAATCCCGGGGCAACCAAGAGACCCAGTACTTC; CDR3 protein: CASSQSRGNQETQYF
D gene: -; V gene: TRBV7-9; CDR3 length: 14; J gene: TRBJ1-4; clone size: -; CDR3 DNA: TGTGCCAGCAGCAAACTTGGGACGGCTGAAAAACTGTTTTTT; CDR3 protein: CASSKLGTAEKLFF
D gene: TRBD1; V gene: TRBV27; CDR3 length: 15; J gene: TRBJ1-4; clone size: once; CDR3 DNA: TGTGCCAGCAGTTTATCGGGACAGTTATATGAAAAACTGTTTTTT; CDR3 protein: CASSLSGQLYEKLFF
D gene: -; V gene: TRBV5-1; CDR3 length: 14; J gene: TRBJ2-4; clone size: -; CDR3 DNA: TGCGCCAGCAGCGAGGACAGGGAGGGGATCATTCAGTACTTC; CDR3 protein: CASSEDREGIIQYF
D gene: -; V gene: TRBV4-1; CDR3 length: 15; J gene: TRBJ2-7; clone size: -; CDR3 DNA: TGCGCCAGCAGCCAAGATGGAGCTGTCCGGTACGAGCAGTACTTC; CDR3 protein: CASSQDGAVRYEQYF
D gene: -; V gene: TRBV21-1; CDR3 length: 15; J gene: TRBJ1-2; clone size: -; CDR3 DNA: TGTGCCAGCAGCAAAGGACTGTCCCGGACAGATGGCTACACCTTC; CDR3 protein: CASSKGLSRTDGYTF
D gene: -; V gene: TRBV14; CDR3 length: 15; J gene: TRBJ1-2; clone size: -; CDR3 DNA: TGTGCCAGCAGCCAAGATCGTTCAACCCTCTATGGCTACACCTTC; CDR3 protein: CASSQDRSTLYGYTF
D gene: -; V gene: TRBV11-1; CDR3 length: 13; J gene: TRBJ2-2; clone size: -; CDR3 DNA: TGTGCCAGCAGCTTAACGGCCACCGGGGAGCTGTTTTTT; CDR3 protein: CASSLTATGELFF
D gene: TRBD1; V gene: TRBV6-5; CDR3 length: 14; J gene: TRBJ1-1; clone size: -; CDR3 DNA: TGTGCCTCCGGGTGGAGGGGGCGAAATACTGAAGCTTTCTTT; CDR3 protein: CASGWRGRNTEAFF
D gene: -; V gene: TRBV7-9; CDR3 length: 12; J gene: TRBJ1-4; clone size: -; CDR3 DNA: TGTGCCAGCAGCTTAGAGGCAGTTCAACTGTTTTTT; CDR3 protein: CASSLEAVQLFF
D gene: -; V gene: TRBV19; CDR3 length: 14; J gene: TRBJ1-4; clone size: -; CDR3 DNA: TGTGCCAGTAGTAAAGGCAGGGAGGGTGAAAAACTGTTTTTT; CDR3 protein: CASSKGREGEKLFF
D gene: TRBD1; V gene: TRBV18; CDR3 length: 13; J gene: TRBJ1-1; clone size: -; CDR3 DNA: TGTGCCAGCTCACTAGGACAGGAACTTGAAGCTTTCTTT; CDR3 protein: CASSLGQELEAFF
D gene: TRBD2; V gene: TRBV7-6; CDR3 length: 15; J gene: TRBJ2-2; clone size: -; CDR3 DNA: TGTGCCAGCAGCCGAACTAGCGGAGACACCGGGGAGCTGTTTTTT; CDR3 protein: CASSRTSGDTGELFF
D gene: -; V gene: TRBV5-3; CDR3 length: 17; J gene: TRBJ2-3; clone size: -; CDR3 DNA: TGTGCCAGAAGCTTGGGATTCAGGCGGAGGTACACAGATACGCAGTATTTT; CDR3 protein: CARSLGFRRRYTDTQYF
D gene: -; V gene: TRBV5-1; CDR3 length: 15; J gene: TRBJ1-3; clone size: -; CDR3 DNA: TGCGCCAGCAGCTTGGCCACGAGCTCTGGAAACACCATATATTTT; CDR3 protein: CASSLATSSGNTIYF
D gene: -; V gene: TRBV19; CDR3 length: 17; J gene: TRBJ2-5; clone size: -; CDR3 DNA: TGTGCCAGTAGTATACCGTCAGGGGTAAGGAGCGAGGAGACCCAGTACTTC; CDR3 protein: CASSIPSGVRSEETQYF
D gene: TRBD1; V gene: TRBV11-3; CDR3 length: 15; J gene: TRBJ2-7; clone size: -; CDR3 DNA: TGTGCCAGCAGCTTACCGGGACAGGGGGGCTACGAGCAGTACTTC; CDR3 protein: CASSLPGQGGYEQYF
D gene: TRBD2; V gene: TRBV6-5; CDR3 length: 15; J gene: TRBJ2-3; clone size: -; CDR3 DNA: TGTGCCAGCAGCCCGACTAGCGGGAGTGTATATACGCAGTATTTT; CDR3 protein: CASSPTSGSVYTQYF
D gene: -; V gene: TRBV19; CDR3 length: 14; J gene: TRBJ2-7; clone size: -; CDR3 DNA: TGTGCCAGTAGCCGGGACTGGAGCTCCTACGAGCAGTACTTC; CDR3 protein: CASSRDWSSYEQYF
D gene: -; V gene: TRBV7-6; CDR3 length: 14; J gene: TRBJ2-3; clone size: few; CDR3 DNA: TGTGCCAGCAGCCTTACTCGGAACACAGATACGCAGTATTTT; CDR3 protein: CASSLTRNTDTQYF
D gene: -; V gene: TRBV2; CDR3 length: 18; J gene: TRBJ1-4; clone size: -; CDR3 DNA: TGTGCCAGCAGTCGAGCGACAGCCGTAATCACAACTAATGAAAAACTGTTTTTT; CDR3 protein: CASSRATAVITTNEKLFF
D gene: -; V gene: TRBV10-3; CDR3 length: 15; J gene: TRBJ2-1; clone size: -; CDR3 DNA: TGTGCCATCAGTGAGTCGACGGCAACATACAATGAGCAGTTCTTC; CDR3 protein: CAISESTATYNEQFF
D gene: -; V gene: TRBV11-1; CDR3 length: 14; J gene: TRBJ1-1; clone size: -; CDR3 DNA: TGTGCCAGCAGAAGTGGTCAAATGAACACTGAAGCTTTCTTT; CDR3 protein: CASRSGQMNTEAFF
D gene: -; V gene: TRBV6-6; CDR3 length: 16; J gene: TRBJ2-7; clone size: once; CDR3 DNA: TGTGCCAGCAGTTACTCCTACGGAGGTCGGTCCTACGAGCAGTACTTC; CDR3 protein: CASSYSYGGRSYEQYF
D gene: TRBD2; V gene: TRBV7-7; CDR3 length: 17; J gene: TRBJ2-7; clone size: many; CDR3 DNA: TGTGCTAGCAGCTTACCCGGGACTAGCGACCTCGGGGACGAGCAGTACTTC; CDR3 protein: CASSLPGTSDLGDEQYF
D gene: -; V gene: TRBV19; CDR3 length: 15; J gene: TRBJ2-1; clone size: few; CDR3 DNA: TGTGCCAGTAGTAAACGGACTGAATCCTACAATGAGCAGTTCTTC; CDR3 protein: CASSKRTESYNEQFF
D gene: TRBD1; V gene: TRBV19; CDR3 length: 17; J gene: TRBJ1-1; clone size: -; CDR3 DNA: TGTGCCAGTAGTTGGAGAGGGGGCAGAGGCATGAACACTGAAGCTTTCTTT; CDR3 protein: CASSWRGGRGMNTEAFF
D gene: -; V gene: TRBV4-3; CDR3 length: 16; J gene: TRBJ2-7; clone size: few; CDR3 DNA: TGCGCCAGCAGCCGTAAGATCGGTGGCACCTCCTACGAGCAGTACTTC; CDR3 protein: CASSRKIGGTSYEQYF
D gene: TRBD1; V gene: TRBV9; CDR3 length: 16; J gene: TRBJ1-4; clone size: -; CDR3 DNA: TGTGCCAGCAGCGTAGACTCCGGCAGGGGGCATGAAAAACTGTTTTTT; CDR3 protein: CASSVDSGRGHEKLFF
D gene: -; V gene: TRBV5-4; CDR3 length: 13; J gene: TRBJ1-4; clone size: -; CDR3 DNA: TGTGCCAGCAGCTTGGTGGGGGAGGGAAAACTGTTTTTT; CDR3 protein: CASSLVGEGKLFF
D gene: -; V gene: TRBV11-3; CDR3 length: 15; J gene: TRBJ2-1; clone size: -; CDR3 DNA: TGTGCCAGCAGCCTGGATGCCGGGGATTACAATGAGCAGTTCTTC; CDR3 protein: CASSLDAGDYNEQFF
D gene: -; V gene: TRBV14; CDR3 length: 13; J gene: TRBJ2-1; clone size: -; CDR3 DNA: TGTGCCAGCAGCCAAGATGACAGCAATGAGCAGTTCTTC; CDR3 protein: CASSQDDSNEQFF
D gene: TRBD1; V gene: TRBV24-1; CDR3 length: 18; J gene: TRBJ2-2; clone size: -; CDR3 DNA: TGTGCCACCAGTGATTTGGTGACCGGGACAGGAAGCACCGGGGAGCTGTTTTTT; CDR3 protein: CATSDLVTGTGSTGELFF
D gene: -; V gene: TRBV19; CDR3 length: 17; J gene: TRBJ1-3; clone size: -; CDR3 DNA: TGTGCCAGTAGTATAGATCTCTGGACTAGCTCTGGAAACACCATATATTTT; CDR3 protein: CASSIDLWTSSGNTIYF
D gene: -; V gene: TRBV7-8; CDR3 length: 14; J gene: TRBJ1-2; clone size: -; CDR3 DNA: TGTGCCAGCAGCCGAGGGACGGGGGGAAGTGGCTACACCTTC; CDR3 protein: CASSRGTGGSGYTF
D gene: -; V gene: TRBV7-6; CDR3 length: 12; J gene: TRBJ1-4; clone size: -; CDR3 DNA: TGTGCCAGCAGCTTCTTAGGGGGAGAACTGTTTTTT; CDR3 protein: CASSFLGGELFF
D gene: -; V gene: TRBV12-3/TRBV12-4; CDR3 length: 13; J gene: TRBJ2-7; clone size: -; CDR3 DNA: TGTGCCAGCAGGACGGACTCGATAGGGGGGCAGTACTTC; CDR3 protein: CASRTDSIGGQYF
D gene: -; V gene: TRBV6-2/TRBV6-3; CDR3 length: 13; J gene: TRBJ1-2; clone size: once; CDR3 DNA: TGTGCCAGCAGTTACTCGGACGAGGGTCGCTACACCTTC; CDR3 protein: CASSYSDEGRYTF
D gene: -; V gene: TRBV14; CDR3 length: 17; J gene: TRBJ1-2; clone size: -; CDR3 DNA: TGTGCCAGCAGCCAAATTGTGGCGGGGGACTATAAGAATGGCTACACCTTC; CDR3 protein: CASSQIVAGDYKNGYTF
D gene: -; V gene: TRBV7-9; CDR3 length: 15; J gene: TRBJ2-7; clone size: -; CDR3 DNA: TGTGCCAGCAGCTTCGGAAGTGACAGTCCCTACGAGCAGTACTTC; CDR3 protein: CASSFGSDSPYEQYF
D gene: -; V gene: TRBV5-1; CDR3 length: 14; J gene: TRBJ1-5; clone size: once; CDR3 DNA: TGCGCCAGCAGCTTGGGGCAGAACAATCAGCCCCAGCATTTT; CDR3 protein: CASSLGQNNQPQHF
D gene: -; V gene: TRBV6-2/TRBV6-3; CDR3 length: 15; J gene: TRBJ1-5; clone size: -; CDR3 DNA: TGTGCCAGCAGTTCCCAGGACTCTAGCAATCAGCCCCAGCATTTT; CDR3 protein: CASSSQDSSNQPQHF
D gene: -; V gene: TRBV7-8; CDR3 length: 12; J gene: TRBJ1-4; clone size: -; CDR3 DNA: TGTGCCAGCAGCTTAGATGGGGGCCGGCAGTTTTTT; CDR3 protein: CASSLDGGRQFF
D gene: -; V gene: TRBV27; CDR3 length: 19; J gene: TRBJ2-2; clone size: -; CDR3 DNA: TGTGCCAGCAGTCCAGGGGGCCGACTGGGCGGGAGGATCACCGGGGAGCTGTTTTTT; CDR3 protein: CASSPGGRLGGRITGELFF
D gene: -; V gene: TRBV3-1/TRBV3-2; CDR3 length: 17; J gene: TRBJ1-6; clone size: -; CDR3 DNA: TGTGCCAGCAGCCAAGCCGGGCAGGGGCTACCAAATTCACCCCTCCACTTT; CDR3 protein: CASSQAGQGLPNSPLHF
D gene: -; V gene: TRBV25-1; CDR3 length: 15; J gene: TRBJ1-2; clone size: -; CDR3 DNA: TGTGCCAGCAGTGAATCCTGGGACACCACCTATGGCTACACCTTC; CDR3 protein: CASSESWDTTYGYTF
D gene: -; V gene: TRBV18; CDR3 length: 15; J gene: TRBJ2-1; clone size: -; CDR3 DNA: TGTGCCAGCTCACCTTCCAGGACAGAGAACAATGAGCAGTTCTTC; CDR3 protein: CASSPSRTENNEQFF
D gene: -; V gene: TRBV9; CDR3 length: 12; J gene: TRBJ1-2; clone size: -; CDR3 DNA: TGTGCCAGCAGCGTTGGGAGCTATGGCTACACCTTC; CDR3 protein: CASSVGSYGYTF
D gene: -; V gene: TRBV30; CDR3 length: 11; J gene: TRBJ2-1; clone size: -; CDR3 DNA: TGTGCCTGGATCGTTTGGAATGAGCAGTTCTTC; CDR3 protein: CAWIVWNEQFF